This is a list of T cell receptor beta chains from one sample in a study of blood T cells in healthy people across ages. One entry per CDR3 protein, called by TCRdb with MiXCR from the 5' RACE reads. The profile shows about 800,000 distinct CDR3 sequences, roughly 25% of them singletons. These same data were also listed under a study on T cells of mothers and their children.

Sequences were obtained from blood. The source is a boy younger than 18 in good health. Each CDR3 is given with its conserved first and last residue. D genes are given only for firm matches. Some rows mark clone size as missing; the rest say once, few, many or name a class of expanded clone.

clone_size: once
d_call: -
v_call: TRBV27
j_call: TRBJ1-5
cdr3_aa: CASKEGFGQPQHF
cdr3_nt: TGTGCCAGCAAGGAAGGGTTTGGGCAGCCCCAGCATTTT

clone_size: -
d_call: -
v_call: TRBV12-3/TRBV12-4
j_call: TRBJ2-7
cdr3_aa: CASSLRALGTSYEQYF
cdr3_nt: TGTGCCAGCAGTTTAAGAGCGTTAGGGACCTCCTACGAGCAGTACTTC

clone_size: -
d_call: TRBD1
v_call: TRBV10-3
j_call: TRBJ2-1
cdr3_aa: CAISKTGGEVSNEQFF
cdr3_nt: TGTGCCATCAGCAAGACAGGGGGCGAGGTTTCCAATGAGCAGTTCTTC

clone_size: -
d_call: TRBD1
v_call: TRBV7-2
j_call: TRBJ2-1
cdr3_aa: CASSLVAGGKGEQFF
cdr3_nt: TGTGCCAGCAGCTTAGTTGCAGGGGGTAAGGGTGAGCAGTTCTTC

clone_size: few
d_call: -
v_call: TRBV7-9
j_call: TRBJ2-3
cdr3_aa: CASSWDSEGADTQYF
cdr3_nt: TGTGCCAGCAGCTGGGACTCGGAAGGGGCAGATACGCAGTATTTT

clone_size: -
d_call: TRBD2
v_call: TRBV7-9
j_call: TRBJ2-4
cdr3_aa: CASSSGLERNIQYF
cdr3_nt: TGTGCCAGCAGCTCGGGACTAGAGAGAAACATTCAGTACTTC

clone_size: -
d_call: -
v_call: TRBV7-2
j_call: TRBJ1-6
cdr3_aa: CASSSLGVRAPPHF
cdr3_nt: TGTGCCAGCAGCTCTCTGGGGGTCAGGGCACCCCCCCACTTT

clone_size: many
d_call: -
v_call: TRBV19
j_call: TRBJ2-1
cdr3_aa: CASSIDGGIYNEQFF
cdr3_nt: TGTGCCAGTAGTATAGATGGGGGAATATACAATGAGCAGTTCTTC

clone_size: few
d_call: -
v_call: TRBV29-1
j_call: TRBJ2-5
cdr3_aa: CSGTSRGPGETQYF
cdr3_nt: TGCAGCGGTACTTCACGGGGGCCTGGAGAGACCCAGTACTTC

clone_size: -
d_call: -
v_call: TRBV6-2/TRBV6-3
j_call: TRBJ1-2
cdr3_aa: CASSYSGYRLF
cdr3_nt: TGTGCCAGCAGTTACTCGGGGTACAGACTCTTC

clone_size: -
d_call: TRBD1
v_call: TRBV5-1
j_call: TRBJ1-2
cdr3_aa: CASSSGQGNDGYTF
cdr3_nt: TGCGCCAGCAGCTCAGGACAGGGAAACGATGGCTACACCTTC

clone_size: -
d_call: TRBD1
v_call: TRBV7-9
j_call: TRBJ2-3
cdr3_aa: CASSPEPWTGDTQYF
cdr3_nt: TGTGCCAGCAGTCCAGAGCCCTGGACAGGGGATACGCAGTATTTT

clone_size: -
d_call: -
v_call: TRBV29-1
j_call: TRBJ1-1
cdr3_aa: CSVARYTEAFF
cdr3_nt: TGCAGCGTTGCAAGATACACTGAAGCTTTCTTT

clone_size: few
d_call: -
v_call: TRBV9
j_call: TRBJ2-4
cdr3_aa: CASSLGPTGNIQYF
cdr3_nt: TGTGCCAGCAGCCTGGGGCCAACCGGGAACATTCAGTACTTC

clone_size: few
d_call: -
v_call: TRBV2
j_call: TRBJ2-5
cdr3_aa: CASGIRESRETQYF
cdr3_nt: TGTGCCAGCGGAATCCGGGAATCGCGGGAGACCCAGTACTTC

clone_size: few
d_call: -
v_call: TRBV6-5
j_call: TRBJ2-5
cdr3_aa: CASRPHGKTQYF
cdr3_nt: TGTGCCAGCAGACCCCACGGGAAGACCCAGTACTTC

clone_size: few
d_call: -
v_call: TRBV12-3/TRBV12-4
j_call: TRBJ2-3
cdr3_aa: CASSLGRAEDTQYF
cdr3_nt: TGTGCCAGCAGTTTGGGCAGGGCGGAAGATACGCAGTATTTT

clone_size: -
d_call: -
v_call: TRBV20-1
j_call: TRBJ2-1
cdr3_aa: CSAREGTDLNEQFF
cdr3_nt: TGCAGTGCTAGAGAGGGGACTGACCTAAATGAGCAGTTCTTC

clone_size: few
d_call: TRBD1
v_call: TRBV6-5
j_call: TRBJ2-7
cdr3_aa: CAAGQGFGEQYF
cdr3_nt: TGTGCCGCGGGACAGGGGTTTGGCGAGCAGTACTTC

clone_size: once
d_call: -
v_call: TRBV6-2/TRBV6-3
j_call: TRBJ2-4
cdr3_aa: CASSYRDFRNIQYF
cdr3_nt: TGTGCCAGCAGTTATCGGGACTTCCGGAACATTCAGTACTTC

clone_size: -
d_call: -
v_call: TRBV10-3
j_call: TRBJ2-2
cdr3_aa: CAISDGQNPNTGELFF
cdr3_nt: TGTGCCATCAGTGATGGGCAGAATCCTAACACCGGGGAGCTGTTTTTC

clone_size: many
d_call: -
v_call: TRBV6-2/TRBV6-3
j_call: TRBJ2-7
cdr3_aa: CASEETGEQYF
cdr3_nt: TGTGCCAGCGAAGAGACGGGCGAGCAGTACTTC

clone_size: few
d_call: -
v_call: TRBV30
j_call: TRBJ2-5
cdr3_aa: CAWRLQGAQETQYF
cdr3_nt: TGTGCCTGGAGACTTCAAGGAGCCCAAGAGACCCAGTACTTC

clone_size: few
d_call: -
v_call: TRBV12-3/TRBV12-4
j_call: TRBJ2-7
cdr3_aa: CASKLASWREQYF
cdr3_nt: TGTGCCAGCAAGCTGGCTTCGTGGCGGGAGCAGTACTTC

clone_size: -
d_call: TRBD1
v_call: TRBV11-2
j_call: TRBJ2-7
cdr3_aa: CASTETWGGQGIYEQYF
cdr3_nt: TGTGCCAGCACCGAAACCTGGGGAGGACAGGGGATCTACGAGCAGTACTTC

clone_size: few
d_call: TRBD2
v_call: TRBV27
j_call: TRBJ2-7
cdr3_aa: CASSFTSGSSYEQYF
cdr3_nt: TGTGCCAGCAGTTTTACTAGCGGGAGCTCCTACGAGCAGTACTTC

clone_size: -
d_call: -
v_call: TRBV7-9
j_call: TRBJ2-4
cdr3_aa: CASSLSGWAKNIQYF
cdr3_nt: TGTGCCAGCAGTCTAAGCGGGTGGGCCAAAAACATTCAGTACTTC

clone_size: -
d_call: -
v_call: TRBV28
j_call: TRBJ2-5
cdr3_aa: CASSTPSVGETQYF
cdr3_nt: TGTGCCAGCAGTACGCCTAGTGTTGGCGAGACCCAGTACTTC

clone_size: few
d_call: TRBD1
v_call: TRBV29-1
j_call: TRBJ2-7
cdr3_aa: CSVEHPGQGSYEQYF
cdr3_nt: TGCAGCGTTGAACATCCGGGACAGGGGTCCTACGAGCAGTACTTC